The rows below give T cell receptor beta chains drawn from one sample of a study of regulatory T cells in long-lasting Graves disease. TCRdb independently ran MiXCR on the multiplex PCR reads; one entry per CDR3 protein. The data show 370,000 or so distinct CDR3 sequences, 15% to 20% seen once. These sequences were also reported in another study, on T cells in Graves' hyperthyroidism and ophthalmopathy.

Material: peripheral blood mononuclear cells (PBMCs), obtained at new diagnosis, from a patient treated with antithyroid drugs. These receptors all come from a woman younger than 30 with Graves disease. Both conserved end residues are trimmed from each CDR3. Fields, in order: V gene, CDR3 protein.

TRBV28 | ASSLSGSARTDTQY
TRBV12-3/TRBV12-4 | ASKGSLATEAF
TRBV20-1 | SAHPRGNHYNGYT
TRBV20-1 | SASLAGQGRNYEQY
TRBV2 | ASSMRQGAEKLF
TRBV29-1 | SVEAGVNYEQY
TRBV19 | ASSPRGMSSGANVLT
TRBV20-1 | SARDRGQGARETQY
TRBV2 | ASSEGFGGGREQF
TRBV5-5 | ASSFPGEASSTDTQY
TRBV6-7 | ASSYITDKGPRGSKNIQY
TRBV10-1 | ASSGASGTEAF
TRBV5-1 | ASSLAAGAGTEAF
TRBV2 | ASTQDSRVDGELF
TRBV3-1 | ASSRRGRTITGNTEAF
TRBV7-2 | ASSLAPTGTSNQPQH
TRBV10-3 | AISAGNGQGIQTQY
TRBV24-1 | ATSDSTGNTYNEQF
TRBV20-1 | SASGHSTDTQY
TRBV7-9 | ASSLTPENSPLH
TRBV6-1 | ASSHNWGQGAAEAF
TRBV27 | ASRPGPGEQF
TRBV7-8 | ASSLARSGGGETQY
TRBV5-6 | ASSLVDSFSYEQY
TRBV7-3 | ASSSGQTTF
TRBV25-1 | ASSVGSGTGATEAF
TRBV6-1 | ASRIIPGTTQETQY
TRBV5-1 | ASSLGSGKQY
TRBV12-3/TRBV12-4 | ASSSTAYEQY
TRBV20-1 | SGEVSGLSYNEQF
TRBV28 | ASSETSDTQY
TRBV25-1 | ASSVLRGPETQY
TRBV5-1 | ASSLDHATWYEQY
TRBV6-4 | ASSSGTGSGANVLT
TRBV9 | ASSESGIGQPMNTEAF
TRBV6-1 | ASSARDSATNEKLF
TRBV3-1 | ASSRNSALGEKLF
TRBV12-3/TRBV12-4 | ASSPEASVYGYT
TRBV30 | ASELISGGHYNEQF
TRBV6-1 | ASRDGEQF
TRBV19 | ASLPRRSNDEKLF
TRBV28 | ASSFLDRPTDTQY
TRBV11-3 | ASSLDSGEGYNEQF
TRBV10-1 | ASSESAPGELLKVTNTGELF
TRBV7-2 | ASSPWMGTGELF
TRBV6-1 | ASNQDRVRGIKPQH
TRBV4-1 | ASSQGRQGDYYNEQF
TRBV20-1 | SASSLAGYTDTQY
TRBV2 | ASKQGQGAPVRNSPLH
TRBV5-1 | ASSFDGQNTEAF
TRBV4-1 | AIRQGANTEAF
TRBV10-3 | ASGPGNTIY
TRBV7-2 | ASSLGPGRGEQF